The clone carrying this T cell receptor (beta chain) was recorded a few times. As yet, its antigen is unknown. CDR1 is GTSNPN, CDR2 SVGIG, per germline (reference sequence). The V end was cut by 0 bases, the J end by 0 bases, with 9 bases between. The CDR3 consists of 16 residues. The data stem from a study of CD8+CD57+ T cells in acquired aplastic anemia. Whole-study context: Sorted CD4+ and CD8+ cells gave an average of approximately 3.4 ug of DNA. As sequenced from healthy donors, CD4+ cells averaged roughly 9.9 million reads. Whole-study results and caveats: Controls and patients did not differ significantly in CD8+ Simpson's diversity.

Investigators profiled TCR beta VDJ and CDR3 from genomic DNA template. TCRdb processed the reads anew with MiXCR; each CDR3 protein has one entry. The sample holds some 220,000 distinct CDR3 sequences, around 32% seen once. The rearrangement uses TRBV30 and TRBJ1-6; D possibly corresponds to TRBD1 (5 bases). This TCR derives from a human donor in good health, serving as a control. Sequenced: sorted CD4+, CD8+, or CD8+CD57+ T cells (not recorded which) from PBMCs. This chain's CDR3 is CAWSVSGLSYNSPLHF. In nucleotides, the CDR3 is TGTGCCTGGAGTGTATCGGGGCTCTCCTATAATTCACCCCTCCACTTT.